This T cell receptor (beta chain) was sequenced in a study of blood T cell repertoires in COVID-19. Overall study context: Acute and convalescent COVID-19 specimens originated in the United States, Italy and Spain. T cells, B-cell-depleted T cells, or PBMCs provided the cDNA or gDNA that served as material.

This clone was seen a handful of times. There are 15 residues in the CDR3. Germline CDR1 and CDR2: SGHTA and FQGNSA. V lost 3 bases and J lost 0, with 9 bases in between. As handled by the study authors: Amplification from reference gene primers served as the basis for estimated nucleated cell counts. Some clones are missing from TCRdb's copy, which holds only in-frame ones; the method was immunoSEQ multiplex PCR. V, J and clone size are those of that table, while D and trimming were read from the DNA. The sample holds some 160,000 clones, about four fifths seen once. This receptor was obtained from a woman aged 80 or over with acute or convalescent COVID-19. The sequenced sample was peripheral blood. V usage is TRBV7-2 and J usage is TRBJ1-5; D not resolved. The chain's CDR3 is CASSFGQNSNQPQHF. CDR3 DNA: TGTGCCAGCAGCTTTGGGCAGAATAGCAATCAGCCCCAGCATTTT.